The rows below give T cell receptor beta chains drawn from one sample of a study. TCRdb itself ran the 5' RACE reads through MiXCR, one entry per CDR3 protein. Seen here are 55,000 to 75,000 distinct CDR3 sequences, nearly 30% observed once, and the top ten hold around 2%. Sequences were obtained from tumor-infiltrating naive CD4+ T cells sorted from the breast tumor. These TCRs come from a female donor with breast cancer. Each CDR3 is given with its conserved first and last residue. The order of the fields is J gene, clone size, V gene, D gene, CDR3 DNA, CDR3 protein. The D gene is left open where the match is weak. Size is omitted from some rows. Given values are once, few, many or a class for expanded clones.

J gene: TRBJ1-1
clone size: -
V gene: TRBV20-1
D gene: TRBD1
CDR3 DNA: TGCAGCGCGACAGGGATGAACACTGAAGCTTTCTTT
CDR3 protein: CSATGMNTEAFF

J gene: TRBJ2-3
clone size: once
V gene: TRBV5-1
D gene: -
CDR3 DNA: TGCGCCAGCAAGACGACCCACCTAGCCGCAGATACGCAGTATTTT
CDR3 protein: CASKTTHLAADTQYF

J gene: TRBJ2-1
clone size: few
V gene: TRBV12-3/TRBV12-4
D gene: TRBD1
CDR3 DNA: TGTGCCAGCAGTTTAGAAGGGACAGTATACAATGAGCAGTTCTTC
CDR3 protein: CASSLEGTVYNEQFF

J gene: TRBJ1-1
clone size: -
V gene: TRBV28
D gene: TRBD1
CDR3 DNA: TGTGCCAGCAGGGACAGGGGGTGGGGGAACACTGAAGCTTTCTTT
CDR3 protein: CASRDRGWGNTEAFF

J gene: TRBJ1-2
clone size: many
V gene: TRBV12-3/TRBV12-4
D gene: -
CDR3 DNA: TGTGCCAGCAGTTCCCCGGCAAACTATGGCTACACCTTC
CDR3 protein: CASSSPANYGYTF

J gene: TRBJ2-5
clone size: few
V gene: TRBV5-1
D gene: TRBD1
CDR3 DNA: TGCGCCAGCAGCTTGGCCGGGACAGGAAAAGAGACCCAGTACTTC
CDR3 protein: CASSLAGTGKETQYF

J gene: TRBJ2-3
clone size: -
V gene: TRBV7-9
D gene: TRBD1
CDR3 DNA: TGTGCCAGCAGCTTGGGACAGTCGGGGTATTTT
CDR3 protein: CASSLGQSGYF

J gene: TRBJ2-7
clone size: -
V gene: TRBV7-2
D gene: TRBD2
CDR3 DNA: TGTGCCAGCAGCACGACTAGCCAAAGCTCCTACGAGCAGTACTTC
CDR3 protein: CASSTTSQSSYEQYF

J gene: TRBJ2-1
clone size: few
V gene: TRBV5-5
D gene: -
CDR3 DNA: TGTGCCAGCAGCTTGGGGATGAACAATGAGCAGTTCTTC
CDR3 protein: CASSLGMNNEQFF

J gene: TRBJ2-1
clone size: -
V gene: TRBV28
D gene: -
CDR3 DNA: TGTGCCAGCAGGGGGACGATCAATGAGCAGTTCTTC
CDR3 protein: CASRGTINEQFF

J gene: TRBJ1-2
clone size: many
V gene: TRBV5-4
D gene: -
CDR3 DNA: TGTGCCAGCAGCTTGGACAACTATGGCTACACCTTC
CDR3 protein: CASSLDNYGYTF

J gene: TRBJ1-6
clone size: few
V gene: TRBV28
D gene: -
CDR3 DNA: TGTGCCAGTGAGGCCGGGCAGGTTAATTCACCCCTCCACTTT
CDR3 protein: CASEAGQVNSPLHF

J gene: TRBJ2-1
clone size: -
V gene: TRBV11-2
D gene: -
CDR3 DNA: TGTGCCAGCAGCTTAAGTGGGAGTGGTGAGCAGTTCTTC
CDR3 protein: CASSLSGSGEQFF

J gene: TRBJ2-2
clone size: many
V gene: TRBV24-1
D gene: TRBD2
CDR3 DNA: TGTGCCACCGGCGGCGGCGGGGGGTCGAACACCGGGGAGCTGTTTTTT
CDR3 protein: CATGGGGGSNTGELFF

J gene: TRBJ2-1
clone size: -
V gene: TRBV7-8
D gene: -
CDR3 DNA: TGTGCCAGCAGCTTAAGCGTACCTTCCTACAATGAGCAGTTCTTC
CDR3 protein: CASSLSVPSYNEQFF

J gene: TRBJ2-1
clone size: few
V gene: TRBV12-3/TRBV12-4
D gene: -
CDR3 DNA: TGTGCCAGCAACCTGGGATCCGCTGAGGGCTGGAATGAGCAGTTCTTC
CDR3 protein: CASNLGSAEGWNEQFF